This TCR beta chain was found in a study of shared clonotypes between healthy human individuals. Naive-designated CD8 cells lacked CD45RO, were positively enriched for CCR7, and omitted terminally differentiated effector memory CD45RA+ cells. Method: immunoSEQ multiplex PCR; TCRdb's copy keeps in-frame clones and lacks some. The sample consists of about 2.2 million clones, 90% to 95% of them appearing once. Losses at the gene ends were 3 bases for V and 4 bases for J; bases not matched to a gene: 4. From germline, CDR1 is MNHEY and CDR2 SMNVEV (reference sequence). The CDR3 sequence is 14 residues long.

Sequenced material: naive CD8+ T cells from PBMCs. The gene calls are TRBV27 and TRBJ2-3; 7 positions agree with TRBD2. The receptor's source is a man younger than 30 in good health. Some clones in this sample may be carry-over from other donors' samples. CDR3 nucleotide sequence: TGTGCCAGCAGTTTTCGGGAGGCCCCAGATACGCAGTATTTT. This gives the protein CASSFREAPDTQYF.